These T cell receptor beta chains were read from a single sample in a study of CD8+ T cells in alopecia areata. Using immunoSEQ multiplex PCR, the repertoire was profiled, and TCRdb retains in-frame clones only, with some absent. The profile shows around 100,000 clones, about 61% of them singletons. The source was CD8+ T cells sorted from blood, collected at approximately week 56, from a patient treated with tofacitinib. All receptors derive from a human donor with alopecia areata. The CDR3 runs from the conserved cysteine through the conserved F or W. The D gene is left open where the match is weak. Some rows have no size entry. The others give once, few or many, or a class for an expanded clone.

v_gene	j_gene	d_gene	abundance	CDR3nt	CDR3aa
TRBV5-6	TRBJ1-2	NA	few	TGTGCCAGCAGCTTGGGGGTTAACTATGGCTACACCTTC	CASSLGVNYGYTF
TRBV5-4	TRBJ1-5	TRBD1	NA	TGTGCCAGCAGCTTGGTCCGGGACAGTAGAGATTTTAGCAATCAGCCCCAGCATTTT	CASSLVRDSRDFSNQPQHF
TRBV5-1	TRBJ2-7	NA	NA	TGCGCCAGCAGCTCGGGGCCCGAGCAGTACTTC	CASSSGPEQYF
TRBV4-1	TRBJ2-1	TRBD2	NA	TGCGCCAGCAGCCGCCTTGATCCGGGGGGTCCCTACAATGAGCAGTTCTTC	CASSRLDPGGPYNEQFF
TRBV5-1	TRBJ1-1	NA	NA	TGCGCCAGCAGCCCGCCTCGGGAGGATAACACTGAAGCTTTCTTT	CASSPPREDNTEAFF
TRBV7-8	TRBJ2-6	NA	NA	TGTGCCAGCAGCCCAGGGGTGGGCAGGGGTCTTATCTCTGGGGCCAACGTCCTGACTTTC	CASSPGVGRGLISGANVLTF
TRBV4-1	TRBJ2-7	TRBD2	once	TGCGCCAGCAGGAATAAACTAGCGGGGGACTACGAGCAGTACTTC	CASRNKLAGDYEQYF
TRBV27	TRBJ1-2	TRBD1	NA	TGTGCCAGCAGTAAGGGACAGGCGAGTGGCTACACCTTC	CASSKGQASGYTF
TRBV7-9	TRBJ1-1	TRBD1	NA	TGTGCCAGCAGCACGGGACAGATGAACACTGAAGCTTTCTTT	CASSTGQMNTEAFF
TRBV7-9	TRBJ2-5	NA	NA	TGTGCCAGCAGCCAACCGGGGGCGAAAGAGACCCAGTACTTC	CASSQPGAKETQYF
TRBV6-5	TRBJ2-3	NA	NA	TGTGCCAGCAGTTACTCATTAGGGGACCGTGTAGATACGCAGTATTTT	CASSYSLGDRVDTQYF
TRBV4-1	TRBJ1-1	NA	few	TGCGCCAGCAGCCAAGATCTTAGACGGAACACTGAAGCTTTCTTT	CASSQDLRRNTEAFF
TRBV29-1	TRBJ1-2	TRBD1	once	TGCAGCGTTGTGACAGGGGAGCACTATGGCTACACCTTC	CSVVTGEHYGYTF
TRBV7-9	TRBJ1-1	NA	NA	TGTGCCAGCAGCTTAGGGGGCGGATCTGAAGCTTTCTTT	CASSLGGGSEAFF
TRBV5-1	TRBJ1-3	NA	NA	TGCGCCAGCAAGTCTAGCGGAAACACCATATATTTT	CASKSSGNTIYF
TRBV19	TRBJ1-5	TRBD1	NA	TGTGCCAGTAGTCCCGGGACAGGTAGCAATCAGCCCCAGCATTTT	CASSPGTGSNQPQHF
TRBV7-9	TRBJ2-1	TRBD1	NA	TGTGCCAGCAGTTCGAGCCGGACAGGGGCAGAGTTGTTGCAGTTCTTC	CASSSSRTGAELLQFF
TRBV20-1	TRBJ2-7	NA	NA	TGCAGTGGGCTACTTAACTACGAGCAGTACTTC	CSGLLNYEQYF
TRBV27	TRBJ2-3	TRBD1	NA	TGTGCCAGCAGCTTCCGGGACAGGGTACCAGATACGCAGTATTTT	CASSFRDRVPDTQYF
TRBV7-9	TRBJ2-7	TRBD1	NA	TGTGCCAGCAGCCGACAGGGTTCAGCACACGAGCAGTACTTC	CASSRQGSAHEQYF
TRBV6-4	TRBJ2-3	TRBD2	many	TGTGCCAGCAGTGACGTAGCGGGTATGGGCACAGATACGCAGTATTTT	CASSDVAGMGTDTQYF
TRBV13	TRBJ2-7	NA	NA	TGTGCCAGCAGCCAAGGACTCTCCTACGAGCAGTACTTC	CASSQGLSYEQYF
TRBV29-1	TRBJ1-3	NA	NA	TGCAGCGTTGCGCCTGACAGAGACTCTGGAAACACCATATATTTT	CSVAPDRDSGNTIYF
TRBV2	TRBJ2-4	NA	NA	TGTGCCAGCAGTTCCGGGACTCTAGCCAAAAACATTCAGTACTTC	CASSSGTLAKNIQYF
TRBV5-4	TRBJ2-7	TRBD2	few	TGTGCCAGCAGCTTGGTGGGACTAGCGGGGTCCCCGTACGTCGAGCAGTACTTC	CASSLVGLAGSPYVEQYF
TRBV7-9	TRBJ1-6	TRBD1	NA	TGTGCCAGCAGCTTTCCGGGACAGGGGAGCTCCTATAATTCACCCCTCCACTTT	CASSFPGQGSSYNSPLHF
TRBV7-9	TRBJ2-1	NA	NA	TGTGCCAGCAGCCGCGACAGTCTTGGCGAGCAGTTCTTC	CASSRDSLGEQFF
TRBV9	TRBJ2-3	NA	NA	TGTGCCAGCAGCGTAGGGTCCCATGATACGCAGTATTTT	CASSVGSHDTQYF
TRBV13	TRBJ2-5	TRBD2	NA	TGTGCCAGCAGCTACGGACTAGCGGGGGACCAAGAGACCCAGTACTTC	CASSYGLAGDQETQYF
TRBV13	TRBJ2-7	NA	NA	TGTGCCAGCAGCTTAGGAGTCAGCTCCTACGAGCAGTACTTC	CASSLGVSSYEQYF
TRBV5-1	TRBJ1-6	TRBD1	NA	TGCGCCAGCAGCTACTTAGACAGGGCGAATAATTCACCCCTCCACTTT	CASSYLDRANNSPLHF
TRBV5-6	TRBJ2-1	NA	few	TGTGCCAGCAGCTTTGGAAGCGTGGTCGAGCAGTTCTTC	CASSFGSVVEQFF
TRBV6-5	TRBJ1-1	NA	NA	TGTGCCAGCAGTTACTCGAAGACAGGTCTGAACACTGAAGCTTTCTTT	CASSYSKTGLNTEAFF
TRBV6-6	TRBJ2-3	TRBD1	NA	TGTGCCAGCAGCGCGACAGGGGGCCGCACAGATACGCAGTATTTT	CASSATGGRTDTQYF
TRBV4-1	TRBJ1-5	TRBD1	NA	TGCGCCAGCAGCGCGACAGGGGATCAGCCCCAGCATTTT	CASSATGDQPQHF
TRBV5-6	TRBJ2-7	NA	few	TGTGCCAGCAGCCAAGGCCTGTCCGCCTACGAGCAGTACTTC	CASSQGLSAYEQYF
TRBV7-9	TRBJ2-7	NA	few	TGTGCCAGCAGCCCCGGACGGTGGAGTACCTACGAGCAGTACTTC	CASSPGRWSTYEQYF
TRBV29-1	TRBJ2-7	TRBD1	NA	TGCAGCGTTGGAGGGGGCAACTCCTACGAGCAGTACTTC	CSVGGGNSYEQYF
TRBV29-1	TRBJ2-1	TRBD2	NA	TGCAGCCCAGAACTAGCGGGGGCCTACAATGAGCAGTTCTTC	CSPELAGAYNEQFF
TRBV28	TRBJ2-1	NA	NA	TGTGCCAGCAGTTTGGAGGAGCACTACAATGAGCAGTTCTTC	CASSLEEHYNEQFF
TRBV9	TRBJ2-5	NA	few	TGTGCCAGCAGCGGTCGGACAGATCAAGAGACCCAGTACTTC	CASSGRTDQETQYF
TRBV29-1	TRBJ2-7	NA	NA	TGCAGCGTCCCCTGGGGGGCCCACGAGCAGTACTTC	CSVPWGAHEQYF
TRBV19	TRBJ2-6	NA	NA	TGTGCCAGTAAGACTGTAGCCTCTGGGGCCAACGTCCTGACTTTC	CASKTVASGANVLTF
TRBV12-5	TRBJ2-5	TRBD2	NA	TGTGCTAGTGGTTTCCTAGCGGGGGGGCCTATCCAAGAGACCCAGTACTTC	CASGFLAGGPIQETQYF
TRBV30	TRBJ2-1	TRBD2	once	TGTGCCTGCCCGCGACTGGGTGCAGCGGGGGTGGGGGGTGAGCAGTTCTTC	CACPRLGAAGVGGEQFF
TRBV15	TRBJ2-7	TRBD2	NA	TGTGCCACCAGCGGAGGACGCCTAGCGGGGGATTACGAGCAGTACTTC	CATSGGRLAGDYEQYF
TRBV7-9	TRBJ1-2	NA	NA	TGTGCCAGCAGCTTAGTCGTCTCGGGAGCGGGCTACACCTTC	CASSLVVSGAGYTF
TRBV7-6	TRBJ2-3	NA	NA	TGTGCCAGCAGCTTAAATGCGGGCACAGATACGCAGTATTTT	CASSLNAGTDTQYF
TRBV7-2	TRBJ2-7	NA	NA	TGTGCCAGCAGCACGATTGAAACCAGCTCCTACGAGCAGTACTTC	CASSTIETSSYEQYF
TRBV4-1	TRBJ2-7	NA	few	TGCGCCAGCAGCCATCACGGACTTCCACCCTACGAGCAGTACTTC	CASSHHGLPPYEQYF
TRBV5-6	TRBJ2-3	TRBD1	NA	TGTGCCAGCAGCTTCGGGACAGGGCAAAGCACAGATACGCAGTATTTT	CASSFGTGQSTDTQYF
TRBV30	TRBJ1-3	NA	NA	TGTGCCTGGAGTGTACAAGGACCTGTCTCTGGAAACACCATATATTTT	CAWSVQGPVSGNTIYF
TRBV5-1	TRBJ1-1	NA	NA	TGCGCCAGCAGCTCGAACAGTGGAAACACTGAAGCTTTCTTT	CASSSNSGNTEAFF